The 21 T cell receptor beta chains below all came from one sample that was sequenced in a study of blood T cell repertoires in COVID-19. Here immunoSEQ multiplex PCR was the method, and the copy in TCRdb shows in-frame clones only, minus some. Of just under 50,000 clones in the sample, more than 90% were seen once. The sequenced sample was peripheral blood. These receptors came from a human donor in a cohort sampled during active COVID-19.

This clone has just one count. The CDR3 DNA sequence: TGTGCCAGCAGTCCTTTGTTCGGAGAATATAGCAATCAGCCCCAGCATTTT. Its translation is CASSPLFGEYSNQPQHF. The rearrangement joins TRBV5-8 to TRBJ1-5; D ambiguous. V lost 5 bases to trimming and J lost 0 bases, with 18 bases between them. CDR1 is SGHTS, CDR2 YDEGEE, per germline. The CDR3 is made up of 17 amino acids.

CDR3 DNA: TGTGCCAGCAGCTTGGTTGGACTAGCGGGATCCCAAGAGACCCAGTACTTC. Its translation: CASSLVGLAGSQETQYF. V usage is TRBV5-6 and J usage is TRBJ2-5; TRBD2 matches 12 bases. Germline CDR1 is SGHDT and CDR2 is YYEEEE. The CDR3 sequence is 17 residues long. Trimming removed 0 bases from V and 1 base from J; junction bases left unmatched: 4.

The chain combines TRBV24-1 with TRBJ2-1; possibly TRBD2 for D (5 bases). Trimming cost V 6 bases and J 7 bases, with 15 bases left between them. Germline assignment: CDR1 KGHDR and CDR2 SFDVKD. CDR3 size: 14 residues. CDR3 DNA: TGTGCCACCAGTAGGACTGGAAGGGTTAATGAGCAGTTCTTC. Protein product: CATSRTGRVNEQFF.

This chain joins TRBV9 and TRBJ2-5, with 12 bases matching TRBD2. V trimming: 2 bases; J trimming: 4 bases; junction bases outside the gene matches: 9. The CDR3 totals 17 residues. Germline CDR1 is SGDLS and CDR2 is YYNGEE. In nucleotides, the CDR3 is TGTGCCAGCAGCGTCTCTAGCGGGAGGGCCTTGGGAGAGACCCAGTACTTC. Amino acid sequence: CASSVSSGRALGETQYF. The variable domain in full, completed from reference TRBV9 and TRBJ2-5, reads DSGVTQTPKHLITATGQRVTLRCSPRSGDLSVYWYQQSLDQGLQFLIQYYNGEERAKGNILERFSAQQFPDLHSELNLSSLELGDSALYFCASSVSSGRALGETQYFGPGTRLLVL.

To note about this clone: One junction end does not reproduce the germline sequence, and a read error may be involved. The CDR3 loop is CASSPDRGWAEQYF. In DNA form, the CDR3 reads TGTGCTAGCAGCCCTGACAGGGGATGGGCCGAGCAGTACTTC. This chain links TRBV7-7 with TRBJ2-7; 8 nucleotides line up with TRBD1. CDR3 length: 14 residues. Germline lookup yields CDR1 SSHAT and CDR2 FNYEAQ (reference sequence).

CDR3 sequence: CASSSLTGTEAFF. CDR3 nucleotides: TGTGCCAGCAGCTCACTGACAGGGACTGAAGCTTTCTTT. The chain combines TRBV11-2 with TRBJ1-1; 7 positions agree with TRBD1. This CDR3 is 13 amino acids long. V dropped 4 bases and J dropped 5; count of bases not matched to a gene: 4. The germline CDR1 and CDR2 sequences are SGHAT and FQNNGV.

This chain uses TRBV23-1 with TRBJ1-4; a possible D gene is TRBD1 (6 bases). TRBV23-1 is recorded as an ORF, its role being uncertain. The CDR3 sequence is 13 residues long. V shed 5 bases and J shed 7 bases, with 11 bases lying between them. In DNA, the CDR3 is TGCGCCAGCAGTGAAGCAGGGGTTGAAAAACTGTTTTTT. It yields the protein CASSEAGVEKLFF.

This chain uses TRBV30 with TRBJ1-4; 8 positions match TRBD1. The CDR3 is made up of 13 amino acids. Per the germline V gene, CDR1 is GTSNPN and CDR2 is SVGIG (reference sequence). With V trimmed by 6 bases and J by 7 bases, 7 bases remained unmatched. CDR3 sequence: CACAGGTVEKLFF. DNA of the CDR3: TGTGCCTGTGCAGGGGGCACGGTTGAAAAACTGTTTTTT.

The chain carries TRBV9 and TRBJ2-3, with TRBD2 identical over 7 bases. Germline V lookup: CDR1 SGDLS, CDR2 YYNGEE. This CDR3 region has 14 residues. V lost 1 base and J lost 1; bases outside the gene matches: 0. The CDR3 region is CASSVLAGTDTQYF. The DNA of the CDR3 is TGTGCCAGCAGCGTACTAGCGGGCACAGATACGCAGTATTTT. The variable domain in full, completed from reference TRBV9 and TRBJ2-3, reads DSGVTQTPKHLITATGQRVTLRCSPRSGDLSVYWYQQSLDQGLQFLIQYYNGEERAKGNILERFSAQQFPDLHSELNLSSLELGDSALYFCASSVLAGTDTQYFGPGTRLTVL.

The gene calls are TRBV2 and TRBJ1-2; 7 bases line up with TRBD1. The J segment lost 2 bases and the V segment lost 7 bases, leaving 10 bases of the junction unmatched. The CDR3 extends over 15 amino acids. The germline V gene has CDR1 SNHLY and CDR2 FYNNEI. The CDR3 region has the DNA TGTGCCAGCACTATACAGGGGAAGGGGAACTATGGCTACACCTTC. Encoded protein: CASTIQGKGNYGYTF.

V and J are TRBV28 and TRBJ2-5; 8 nucleotides align to TRBD1. The junction had 6 bases not matched to a gene; V was cut back by 5 bases and J by 4 bases. From germline, CDR1 is MDHEN and CDR2 SYDVKM. The CDR3 has 14 amino acids. Here the CDR3 DNA reads TGTGCCAGCAGTGGACAGGGTCATCGAGAGACCCAGTACTTC. It is translated as CASSGQGHRETQYF. The variable domain in full, completed from reference TRBV28 and TRBJ2-5, reads DVKVTQSSRYLVKRTGEKVFLECVQDMDHENMFWYRQDPGLGLRLIYFSYDVKMKEKGDIPEGYSVSREKKERFSLILESASTNQTSMYLCASSGQGHRETQYFGPGTRLLVL.

The chain links TRBV24-1 to TRBJ2-3; a possible D gene is TRBD1 (6 bases). Trimming took off 0 bases at V and 3 bases at J, with 21 bases between the two ends. The CDR3 length is 19 residues. Germline-derived CDR1 and CDR2 are KGHDR and SFDVKD. CDR3 sequence: CATSDLSPIQGSRTDTQYF. The CDR3 DNA reads as TGTGCCACCAGTGATTTGTCGCCCATCCAGGGGTCTAGGACAGATACGCAGTATTTT.

The genes are TRBV4-2 and TRBJ2-1; D might be TRBD2 (5 bases). V lost 4 bases and J lost 2, with 12 bases in between. Germline loops: CDR1 LGHNA, CDR2 YNFKEQ. This CDR3 spans 15 amino acids. The CDR3 DNA follows: TGTGCCAGCAGCCTTCAGCGGACCCCCTACAATGAGCAGTTCTTC. Its translation: CASSLQRTPYNEQFF.

The genes are TRBV27 and TRBJ2-7; 7 nucleotides match TRBD1. Trimming removed 6 bases from V and 0 bases from J; junction bases left unmatched: 5. Germline CDR1 MNHEY, CDR2 SMNVEV (reference sequence). The CDR3 is made up of 14 amino acids. The CDR3 sequence is CASSPGDSSYEQYF. CDR3 nucleotide sequence: TGTGCCAGCAGCCCAGGGGACAGCTCCTACGAGCAGTACTTC.

CDR3 DNA: TGTGCCAGCAGCTTGGTTAATCAGGGGACGGAGTTCTTC. It translates to CASSLVNQGTEFF. The V gene is TRBV7-9, the J gene TRBJ2-1; D possibly corresponds to TRBD1 (6 bases). The germline V gene encodes CDR1 SEHNR and CDR2 FQNEAQ (reference sequence). The CDR3 length is 13 residues. Between the trimmed V and J ends, which lost 3 bases and 14 bases, there was a span of 17 bases.

The V gene is TRBV5-4, the J gene TRBJ1-1; tentative D call: TRBD1 (5 bases). The CDR3 covers 16 residues. Trimming took 0 bases from V and 5 from J, leaving 17 bases between them. Germline V gene data show CDR1 as SGHNT and CDR2 as YYREEE (reference sequence). The chain's CDR3 is CASSLGKDPRGTEAFF. CDR3 in DNA: TGTGCCAGCAGCTTGGGGAAGGACCCGCGGGGGACTGAAGCTTTCTTT. The variable domain in full, with the rest retrieved from reference TRBV5-4 and TRBJ1-1, is ETGVTQSPTHLIKTRGQQVTLRCSSQSGHNTVSWYQQALGQGPQFIFQYYREEENGRGNFPPRFSGLQFPNYSSELNVNALELDDSALYLCASSLGKDPRGTEAFFGQGTRLTVV.

The chain employs TRBV5-1 and TRBJ2-7; 9 positions match TRBD2. CDR1 and CDR2 from the germline V gene are SGHRS and YFSETQ. The CDR3 runs 15 residues. V trimming: 7 bases; J trimming: 4 bases; junction bases outside the gene matches: 12. CDR3 in amino acids: CASSPQASGTYEQYV. CDR3 DNA: TGCGCCAGCTCCCCTCAGGCTAGCGGGACTTACGAGCAGTACGTC.

The V gene is TRBV19, the J gene TRBJ1-5, with a tentative D call TRBD1 (5 bases). Between the trimmed V and J ends, which lost 1 base and 3 bases, there was a span of 10 bases. This CDR3 is built from 15 residues. Germline-derived CDR1 and CDR2 are LNHDA and SQIVND (reference sequence). The CDR3 DNA is TGTGCCAGTAGTATAGGCAGGGTTAACAATCAGCCCCAGCATTTT. Translating gives CASSIGRVNNQPQHF.

The chain carries TRBV9 and TRBJ2-5; possibly TRBD2 for D (5 bases). The CDR3 is made up of 14 amino acids. Germline assignment: CDR1 SGDLS and CDR2 YYNGEE. Trimming removed 2 bases at V and 4 bases at J, with 12 bases between. The CDR3 DNA reads TGTGCCAGCAGCGTGGACCCTAGCTCAGAGACCCAGTACTTC. Encoded protein: CASSVDPSSETQYF.

This chain connects TRBV2 to TRBJ1-4; 12 nucleotides agree with TRBD1. The length of the CDR3 is 17 residues. J was trimmed by 6 bases and V by 6 bases; bases with no gene match: 11. Germline CDR1 reads SNHLY; CDR2 reads FYNNEI. For the CDR3, the DNA is TGTGCCAGCAGAAACTCCGGGACAGGGGGCGTACATGAAAAACTGTTTTTT. This gives the protein CASRNSGTGGVHEKLFF.

The chain links TRBV10-3 to TRBJ2-6; 7 nucleotides align to TRBD2. The CDR3 is made up of 15 amino acids. The germline CDR1 and CDR2 sequences are ENHRY and SYGVKD. After removal of 10 bases from V and 0 bases from J, the junction contained 6 bases not matched to a gene. CDR3 residues: CATLGGSSGANVLTF. In DNA form, the CDR3 reads TGTGCCACGCTGGGCGGGAGCTCTGGGGCCAACGTCCTGACTTTC.